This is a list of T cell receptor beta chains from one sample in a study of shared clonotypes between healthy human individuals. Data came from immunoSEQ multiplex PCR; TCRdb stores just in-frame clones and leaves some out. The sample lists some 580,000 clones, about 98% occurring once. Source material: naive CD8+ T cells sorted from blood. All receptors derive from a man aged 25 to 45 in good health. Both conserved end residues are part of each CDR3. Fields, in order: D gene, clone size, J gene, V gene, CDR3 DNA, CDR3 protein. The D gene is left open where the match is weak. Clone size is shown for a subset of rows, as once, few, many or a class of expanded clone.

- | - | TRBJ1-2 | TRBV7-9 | TGTGCCAGCAGCATCCGGGCGGACTATGGCTACACCTTC | CASSIRADYGYTF
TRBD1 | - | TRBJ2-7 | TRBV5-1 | TGCGCCAGCAGTCCCGGACAGGGGGTCTACGAGCAGTACTTC | CASSPGQGVYEQYF
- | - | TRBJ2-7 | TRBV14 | TGTGCCAGCAGCCAAATCCCAGTAGGCCTAGACTACGAGCAGTACTTC | CASSQIPVGLDYEQYF
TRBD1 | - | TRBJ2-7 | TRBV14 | TGTGCCAGCAGCCCACCTTGGGGACAGGGGGCTTACGAGCAGTACTTC | CASSPPWGQGAYEQYF
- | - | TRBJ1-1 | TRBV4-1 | TGCGCCAGCAGCCAGGGACTGGGCGCGGGGAACACTGAAGCTTTCTTT | CASSQGLGAGNTEAFF
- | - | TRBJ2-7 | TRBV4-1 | TGCGCCAGCAGCCAAGGACTGGCCTACGAGCAGTACTTC | CASSQGLAYEQYF
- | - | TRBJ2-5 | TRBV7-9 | TGTGCCAGCACTCTTTGGGCGGAGCTCCAAGAGACCCAGTACTTC | CASTLWAELQETQYF
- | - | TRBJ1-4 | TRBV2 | TGTGCCAGCAGATCGCCGGGACGGAACAATGAAAAACTGTTTTTT | CASRSPGRNNEKLFF
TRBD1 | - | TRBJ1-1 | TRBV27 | TGTGCCAGCAATAATTTGGCAGGGGGCACTGAAGCTTTCTTT | CASNNLAGGTEAFF
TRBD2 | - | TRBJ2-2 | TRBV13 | TGTGCCAGCAGACGACTAGCGGGAGGCACCGGGGAGCTGTTTTTT | CASRRLAGGTGELFF
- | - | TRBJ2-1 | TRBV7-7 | TGTGCTAGCAGCTTAGTCCCGGGGGCGGGTGGGCAGTTCTTC | CASSLVPGAGGQFF
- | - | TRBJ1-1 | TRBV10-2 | TGCGCCAGCAGTGAATTTAAGTCTGAAGCTTTCTTT | CASSEFKSEAFF
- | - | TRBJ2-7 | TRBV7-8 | TGTGCCAGCAGCTTAGCGGGGAAGCTTAGCTCCTACGAGCAGTACTTC | CASSLAGKLSSYEQYF
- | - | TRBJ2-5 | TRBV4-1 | TGCGCCAGCAGCCAAGGTCAGCAAGAGACCCAGTACTTC | CASSQGQQETQYF
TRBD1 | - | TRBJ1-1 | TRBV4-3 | TGCGCCAGCAGCCAAGATCAAAGGACAGGGAACACTGAAGCTTTCTTT | CASSQDQRTGNTEAFF
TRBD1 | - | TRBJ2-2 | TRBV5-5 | TGTGCCAGCAGCCGCGGGACAGGGGACACCGGGGAGCTGTTTTTT | CASSRGTGDTGELFF
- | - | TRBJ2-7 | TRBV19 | TGTGCCAGTAGTATGGGGCCCCGGGGGCCTTCAGGCTACGAGCAGTACTTC | CASSMGPRGPSGYEQYF
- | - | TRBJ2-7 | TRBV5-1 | TGCGCCAGCAGCAATCCGGGAAAGGGGACCTACGAGCAGTACTTC | CASSNPGKGTYEQYF
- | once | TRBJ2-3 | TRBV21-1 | TGTGCCAGCAGCAACCGACTAGCGAACACAGATACGCAGTATTTT | CASSNRLANTDTQYF
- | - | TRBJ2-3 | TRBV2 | TGTGCCAGCGGACAGCCCGATACGCAGTATTTT | CASGQPDTQYF
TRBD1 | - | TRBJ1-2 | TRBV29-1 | TGCAGCGTTTGGGACAGGTCTGGTGGCTACACCTTC | CSVWDRSGGYTF
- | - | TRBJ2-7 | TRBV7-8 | TGTGCCAGCAGCTTAGAAGCGAGCTCCTACGAGCAGTACTTC | CASSLEASSYEQYF
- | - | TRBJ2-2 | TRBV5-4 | TGTGCCAGCAGCGGCACAGGGGTGGGAGGCGGGAGATGGACCGGGGAGCTGTTTTTT | CASSGTGVGGGRWTGELFF
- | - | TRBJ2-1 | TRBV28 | TGTGCCAGCAGTTTCCTCCGACTAGTTAATGAGCAGTTCTTC | CASSFLRLVNEQFF
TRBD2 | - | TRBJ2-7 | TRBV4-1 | TGCGCCAGCAGCCATTTGGGGGAGGGGCGGCAGTACTTC | CASSHLGEGRQYF
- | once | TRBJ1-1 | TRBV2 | TGTGCCAGCACCGGAGGCACCACTGAAGCTTTCTTT | CASTGGTTEAFF
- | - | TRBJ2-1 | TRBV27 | TGTGCCAGCAGTTTATGGGGACTGGACAATGAGCAGTTCTTC | CASSLWGLDNEQFF